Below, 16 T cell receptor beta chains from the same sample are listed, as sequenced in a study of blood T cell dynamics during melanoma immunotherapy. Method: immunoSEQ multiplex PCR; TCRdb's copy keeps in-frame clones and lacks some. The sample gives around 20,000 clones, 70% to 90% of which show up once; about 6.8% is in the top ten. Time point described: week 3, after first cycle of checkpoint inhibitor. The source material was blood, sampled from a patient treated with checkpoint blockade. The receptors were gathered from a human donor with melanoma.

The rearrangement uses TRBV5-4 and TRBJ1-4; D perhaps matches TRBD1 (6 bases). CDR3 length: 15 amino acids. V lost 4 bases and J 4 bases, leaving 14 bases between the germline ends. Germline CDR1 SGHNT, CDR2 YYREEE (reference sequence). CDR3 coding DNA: TGTGCCAGCAGCGAGGGGGGTAATAGTAATGAAAAACTGTTTTTT. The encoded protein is CASSEGGNSNEKLFF. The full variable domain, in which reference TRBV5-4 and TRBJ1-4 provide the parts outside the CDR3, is ETGVTQSPTHLIKTRGQQVTLRCSSQSGHNTVSWYQQALGQGPQFIFQYYREEENGRGNFPPRFSGLQFPNYSSELNVNALELDDSALYLCASSEGGNSNEKLFFGSGTQLSVL.

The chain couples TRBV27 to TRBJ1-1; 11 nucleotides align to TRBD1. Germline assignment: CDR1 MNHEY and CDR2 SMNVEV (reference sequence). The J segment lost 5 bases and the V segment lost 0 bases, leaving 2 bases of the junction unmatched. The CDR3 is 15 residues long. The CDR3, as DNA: TGTGCCAGCAGTTTATCGGGACAGGGGGGGACTGAAGCTTTCTTT. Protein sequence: CASSLSGQGGTEAFF.

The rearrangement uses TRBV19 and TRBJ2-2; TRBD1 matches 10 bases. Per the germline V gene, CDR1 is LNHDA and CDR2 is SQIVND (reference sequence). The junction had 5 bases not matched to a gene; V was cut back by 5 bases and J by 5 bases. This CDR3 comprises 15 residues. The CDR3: CASSGDRGRTGELFF. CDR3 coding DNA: TGTGCCAGTAGTGGCGACAGGGGGCGTACCGGGGAGCTGTTTTTT.

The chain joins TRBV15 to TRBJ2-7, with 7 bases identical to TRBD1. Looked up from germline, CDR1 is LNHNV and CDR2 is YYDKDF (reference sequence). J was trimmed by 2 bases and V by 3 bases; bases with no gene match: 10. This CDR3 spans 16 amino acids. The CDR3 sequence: CATSRNYRDSPYEQYF. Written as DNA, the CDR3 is TGTGCCACCAGCAGGAACTACAGGGACAGCCCCTACGAGCAGTACTTC.

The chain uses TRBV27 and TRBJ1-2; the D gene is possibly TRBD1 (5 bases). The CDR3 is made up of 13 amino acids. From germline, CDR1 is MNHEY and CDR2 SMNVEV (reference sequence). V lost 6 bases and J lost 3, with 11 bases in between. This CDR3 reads CASSLRQHYGYTF. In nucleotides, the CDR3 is TGTGCCAGCAGCCTAAGACAGCACTATGGCTACACCTTC.

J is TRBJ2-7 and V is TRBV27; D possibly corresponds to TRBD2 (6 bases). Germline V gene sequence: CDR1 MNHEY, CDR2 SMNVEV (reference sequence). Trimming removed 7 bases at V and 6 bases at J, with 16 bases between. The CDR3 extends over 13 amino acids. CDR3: CASNQMGGREQYF. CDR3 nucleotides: TGTGCCAGCAATCAAATGGGGGGTCGCGAGCAGTACTTC.

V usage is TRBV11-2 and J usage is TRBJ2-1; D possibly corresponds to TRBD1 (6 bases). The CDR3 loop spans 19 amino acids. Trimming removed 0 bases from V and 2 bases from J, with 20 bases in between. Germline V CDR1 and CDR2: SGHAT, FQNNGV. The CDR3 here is CASSLDRVWVQGAYNEQFF. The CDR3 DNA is TGTGCCAGCAGCTTAGATCGGGTTTGGGTACAGGGAGCCTACAATGAGCAGTTCTTC. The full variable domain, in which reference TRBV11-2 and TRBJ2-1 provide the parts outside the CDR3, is EAGVAQSPRYKIIEKRQSVAFWCNPISGHATLYWYQQILGQGPKLLIQFQNNGVVDDSQLPKDRFSAERLKGVDSTLKIQPAKLEDSAVYLCASSLDRVWVQGAYNEQFFGPGTRLTVL.

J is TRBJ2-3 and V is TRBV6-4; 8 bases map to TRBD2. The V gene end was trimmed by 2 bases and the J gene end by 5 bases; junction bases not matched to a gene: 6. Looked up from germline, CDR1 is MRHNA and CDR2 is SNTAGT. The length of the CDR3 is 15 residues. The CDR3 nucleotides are TGTGCCAGCAGTGACGGGACTAGTGACTTAGATACGCAGTATTTT. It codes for CASSDGTSDLDTQYF.

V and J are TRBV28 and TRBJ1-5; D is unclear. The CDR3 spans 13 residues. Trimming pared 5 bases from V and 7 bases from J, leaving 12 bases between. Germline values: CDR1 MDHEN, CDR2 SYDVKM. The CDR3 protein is CASSPILGQPQHF. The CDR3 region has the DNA TGTGCCAGCAGTCCGATCCTGGGGCAGCCCCAGCATTTT.

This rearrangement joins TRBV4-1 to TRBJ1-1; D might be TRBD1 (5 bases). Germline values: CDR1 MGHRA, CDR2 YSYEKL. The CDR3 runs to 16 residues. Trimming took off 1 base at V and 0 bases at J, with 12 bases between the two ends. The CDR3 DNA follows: TGCGCCAGCAGCCAAGTGGGGGGACCGTTGAACACTGAAGCTTTCTTT. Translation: CASSQVGGPLNTEAFF.

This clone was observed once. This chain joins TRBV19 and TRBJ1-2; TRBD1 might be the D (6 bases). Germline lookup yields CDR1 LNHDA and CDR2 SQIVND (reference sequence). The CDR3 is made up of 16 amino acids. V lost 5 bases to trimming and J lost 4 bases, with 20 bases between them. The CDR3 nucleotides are TGTGCCAGTAGTCCTCCGGGGGCAGGGGTGATCTATGGCTACACCTTC. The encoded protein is CASSPPGAGVIYGYTF.

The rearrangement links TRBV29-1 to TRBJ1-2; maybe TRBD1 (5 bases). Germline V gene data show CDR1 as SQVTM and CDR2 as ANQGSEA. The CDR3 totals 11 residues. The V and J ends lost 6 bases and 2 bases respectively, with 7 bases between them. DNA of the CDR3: TGCAGCGTCCGGGACAACTATGGCTACACCTTC. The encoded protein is CSVRDNYGYTF. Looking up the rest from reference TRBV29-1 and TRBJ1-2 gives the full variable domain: SAVISQKPSRDICQRGTSLTIQCQVDSQVTMMFWYRQQPGQSLTLIATANQGSEATYESGFVIDKFPISRPNLTFSTLTVSNMSPEDSSIYLCSVRDNYGYTFGSGTRLTVV.

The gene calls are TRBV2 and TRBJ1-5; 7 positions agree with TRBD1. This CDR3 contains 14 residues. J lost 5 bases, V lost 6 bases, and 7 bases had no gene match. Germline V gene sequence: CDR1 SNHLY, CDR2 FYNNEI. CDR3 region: CASSWDRKDQPQHF. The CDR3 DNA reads TGTGCCAGCAGCTGGGACAGAAAGGATCAGCCCCAGCATTTT. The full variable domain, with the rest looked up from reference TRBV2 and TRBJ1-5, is EPEVTQTPSHQVTQMGQEVILRCVPISNHLYFYWYRQILGQKVEFLVSFYNNEISEKSEIFDDQFSVERPDGSNFTLKIRSTKLEDSAMYFCASSWDRKDQPQHFGDGTRLSIL.

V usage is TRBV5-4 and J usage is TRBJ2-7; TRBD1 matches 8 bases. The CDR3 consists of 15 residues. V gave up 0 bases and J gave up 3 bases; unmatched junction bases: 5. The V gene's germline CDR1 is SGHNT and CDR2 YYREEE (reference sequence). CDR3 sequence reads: CASSLGLTGGYEQYF. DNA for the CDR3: TGTGCCAGCAGCTTGGGACTTACAGGGGGCTACGAGCAGTACTTC.

The DNA of the CDR3 is TGCGCCAGCAGTTCAGGGTTCTCTGGGGCCAACGTCCTGACTTTC. It codes for CASSSGFSGANVLTF. The V and J genes are TRBV5-1 and TRBJ2-6; D is possibly TRBD1 (5 bases). Germline loops: CDR1 SGHRS, CDR2 YFSETQ. Trimming stripped 5 bases from V and 0 bases from J, with 9 bases between. The CDR3 contains 15 residues.

DNA of the CDR3: TGCGCCAGCAGCCAAGATTGGGGGGCCGAAAAACTGTTTTTT. Translation: CASSQDWGAEKLFF. The V gene is TRBV4-1, the J gene TRBJ1-4; D perhaps matches TRBD1 (6 bases). Germline-derived CDR1 and CDR2 are MGHRA and YSYEKL. Trimming removed 0 bases from V and 8 bases from J, with 10 bases in between. The CDR3 loop spans 14 amino acids.